Each of the 10 T cell receptor beta chains below was sequenced from the same sample in a study of shared clonotypes between healthy human individuals. Naive CD8 cells, CD45RO-negative and positively selected for CCR7, excluded terminally differentiated effector memory CD45RA+ cells. Method: immunoSEQ multiplex PCR; TCRdb's copy keeps in-frame clones and lacks some. The sample holds around 2,100,000 clones, just under 95% seen once. The sample consisted of naive CD8+ T cells sorted from blood. The source of these receptors is a man aged 18 to 29 in good health.

This chain joins TRBV19 and TRBJ2-2; 11 bases agree with TRBD2. CDR3 length: 15 amino acids. Germline V gene sequence: CDR1 LNHDA, CDR2 SQIVND (reference sequence). V lost 6 bases, J lost 6 bases, and 6 bases stayed unmatched. The DNA of the CDR3 is TGTGCCAGTAGCCCACTAGCGGGAGAGGCCGGGGAGCTGTTTTTT. It yields the protein CASSPLAGEAGELFF. Drawing the rest from reference TRBV19 and TRBJ2-2, the complete variable domain is DGGITQSPKYLFRKEGQNVTLSCEQNLNHDAMYWYRQDPGQGLRLIYYSQIVNDFQKGDIAEGYSVSREKKESFPLTVTSAQKNPTAFYLCASSPLAGEAGELFFGEGSRLTVL.

The chain has TRBV5-6 and TRBJ2-7; D is perhaps TRBD2 (5 bases). The CDR3 covers 12 residues. Per the germline V gene, CDR1 is SGHDT and CDR2 is YYEEEE. The V end lost 2 bases, the J end lost 5 bases, and 8 bases lay between the germline ends. The CDR3 is CASSFPEDEQYF. CDR3 bases: TGTGCCAGCAGCTTCCCGGAGGACGAGCAGTACTTC.

This chain joins TRBV6-6 and TRBJ1-2, with 7 bases identical to TRBD1. CDR3 length: 15 amino acids. Germline V gene data show CDR1 as MNHNY and CDR2 as SVGAGI (reference sequence). V shed 4 bases and J 1 base; nucleotides not matched to a gene: 6. For the CDR3, the DNA is TGTGCCAGCAGTTCACTGACAGGGATTAACTATGGCTACACCTTC. Translating it yields CASSSLTGINYGYTF.

The chain joins TRBV5-6 to TRBJ2-5; D ambiguous. The V gene lost 0 bases and the J gene lost 7 bases, with 16 bases spanning the gap. There are 15 residues in the CDR3. The germline CDR1 and CDR2 sequences are SGHDT and YYEEEE. The CDR3 DNA follows: TGTGCCAGCAGCTTGGTTGAGACTGGAAATGGGACCCAGTACTTC. Translation: CASSLVETGNGTQYF.

The chain uses TRBV9 and TRBJ2-1; unclear D gene. The V end was cut by 0 bases, the J end by 6 bases, with 10 bases between. CDR1 is SGDLS and CDR2 is YYNGEE in the germline V gene. The CDR3 sequence is 14 residues long. CDR3 residues: CASSVERNGNEQFF. The CDR3, as DNA: TGTGCCAGCAGCGTAGAACGGAATGGCAATGAGCAGTTCTTC.

The rearrangement joins TRBV6-1 to TRBJ1-2; possible D gene TRBD1, 5 bases. V gave up 9 bases and J gave up 3 bases, with 14 bases separating them. This CDR3 is 13 amino acids long. CDR1 is MNHNS, CDR2 SASEGT, per germline. The CDR3 protein is CASFGALYYGYTF. CDR3 DNA: TGTGCCAGTTTTGGGGCTCTTTACTATGGCTACACCTTC.

The V gene is TRBV29-1, the J gene TRBJ2-1; 8 bases line up with TRBD2. The CDR3 loop spans 16 amino acids. The germline CDR1 and CDR2 sequences are SQVTM and ANQGSEA. V shed 0 bases, J shed 0 bases, and the junction held 4 bases outside the gene matches. This CDR3 reads CSVEDRAGGSYNEQFF. Here the CDR3 DNA reads TGCAGCGTTGAAGATAGGGCGGGGGGCTCCTACAATGAGCAGTTCTTC.

The chain joins TRBV7-8 to TRBJ1-5, with 9 bases aligning to TRBD1. The germline CDR1 and CDR2 sequences are SGHVS and FQNEAQ. The V and J ends lost 6 bases and 4 bases, in that order; junction bases with no gene match: 7. The CDR3 runs 15 residues. CDR3 DNA sequence: TGTGCCAGCAGTAGGACAGGGGCCATAAATCAGCCCCAGCATTTT. Translation: CASSRTGAINQPQHF. Filled out from reference TRBV7-8 and TRBJ1-5, the complete variable domain reads GAGVSQSPRYKVAKRGQDVALRCDPISGHVSLFWYQQALGQGPEFLTYFQNEAQLDKSGLPSDRFFAERPEGSVSTLKIQRTQQEDSAVYLCASSRTGAINQPQHFGDGTRLSIL.

CDR3 DNA: TGCGCCAGCAGCTTGGCGGGCGTGTTTAAAGAGACCCAGTACTTC. Translating gives CASSLAGVFKETQYF. The V gene is TRBV5-1, the J gene TRBJ2-5, with D hard to call. The CDR3 totals 15 residues. Per the germline V gene, CDR1 is SGHRS and CDR2 is YFSETQ. V shed 0 bases and J shed 3 bases, with 12 bases lying between them.

The rearrangement links TRBV6-1 to TRBJ2-7, with D possibly being TRBD1 (5 bases). The CDR3 extends over 14 amino acids. Trimming took 0 bases from V and 4 from J, leaving 10 bases between them. Looked up from germline, CDR1 is MNHNS and CDR2 is SASEGT. The CDR3 protein is CASSEAFQGYEQYF. The CDR3 DNA sequence: TGTGCCAGCAGTGAAGCGTTCCAGGGATACGAGCAGTACTTC.